Below, 7 T cell receptor beta chains from the same sample are listed, as sequenced in a study of blood T cell repertoires in COVID-19. The assay was immunoSEQ multiplex PCR, and TCRdb's table has in-frame clones only and misses some. The table records about 40,000 clones, roughly four fifths of them present only once. The sample taken for sequencing was peripheral blood. Every receptor here comes from a human donor in a cohort sampled during active or convalescent COVID-19. The donor label of this sample is uncertain.

This clone has a single count. This rearrangement joins TRBV30 to TRBJ2-7; D is ambiguous. Per the germline V gene, CDR1 is GTSNPN and CDR2 is SVGIG (reference sequence). V was clipped by 2 bases and J by 2 bases, with 10 bases between them. This CDR3 has 13 amino acids. The CDR3 region is CAWSNSPPYEQYF. The DNA of the CDR3 is TGTGCCTGGAGTAACAGTCCTCCCTACGAGCAGTACTTC.

This clone appeared a few times. The chain combines TRBV5-6 with TRBJ2-7; no definite D call. The germline V gene has CDR1 SGHDT and CDR2 YYEEEE. The CDR3 covers 16 residues. The germline V and J ends were trimmed by 0 bases and 3 bases, with 16 bases remaining between them. The CDR3 DNA sequence: TGTGCCAGCAGCTTGGAGCGCCTTGGATTTAACTACGAGCAGTACTTC. This gives the protein CASSLERLGFNYEQYF.

The V call is TRBV11-3, the J call TRBJ2-5; maybe TRBD1 (6 bases). The CDR3 runs 13 residues. Trimming pared 4 bases from V and 5 bases from J, leaving 11 bases between. Germline V gene data show CDR1 as SGHNT and CDR2 as YENEEA. CDR3 protein: CASSSKGVETQYF. CDR3 sequence (DNA): TGTGCCAGCAGCTCCAAGGGGGTGGAGACCCAGTACTTC.

The chain links TRBV3-1 (or the pseudogene TRBV3-2) to TRBJ2-2, with D possibly matching TRBD1 (6 bases). From germline, CDR1 is LGHDT and CDR2 YNNKEL (reference sequence). The CDR3 consists of 15 residues. Trimming stripped 4 bases from V and 6 bases from J, with 15 bases between. In DNA form, the CDR3 reads TGTGCCAGCAGCCTACGTAGGGGGTCGGCCGGGGAGCTGTTTTTT. It specifies CASSLRRGSAGELFF.

The gene calls are TRBV4-2 and TRBJ2-3; 9 nucleotides align to TRBD2. V was pared by 8 bases and J by 2 bases, with 8 bases of the junction left unmatched. Germline CDR1 reads LGHNA; CDR2 reads YNFKEQ. The CDR3 consists of 15 residues. The CDR3 DNA reads as TGTGCCAGCTCCTCCCTAGCGGGACCCACAGATACGCAGTATTTT. Its translation: CASSSLAGPTDTQYF.

The chain is built from TRBV5-6 and TRBJ2-7; 11 nucleotides match TRBD2. The V gene's germline CDR1 is SGHDT and CDR2 YYEEEE. This CDR3 has 13 residues. V lost 9 bases, J lost 2 bases, and 4 bases stayed unmatched. CDR3 sequence (DNA): TGTGCCACTGGGACTAGCGGCACCTACGAGCAGTACTTC. Protein sequence: CATGTSGTYEQYF. The whole variable domain, filled in from reference TRBV5-6 and TRBJ2-7, reads DAGVTQSPTHLIKTRGQQVTLRCSPKSGHDTVSWYQQALGQGPQFIFQYYEEEERQRGNFPDRFSGHQFPNYSSELNVNALLLGDSALYLCATGTSGTYEQYFGPGTRLTVT.

The chain combines TRBV6-6 with TRBJ1-2; 8 positions match TRBD1. The CDR3 is made up of 14 amino acids. The V segment lost 5 bases and the J segment 4 bases; nucleotides outside the gene matches: 6. In germline, CDR1 is MNHNY, CDR2 SVGAGI (reference sequence). CDR3 DNA: TGTGCCAGCAGTCCCACGGGACAGGCCTATGGCTACACCTTC. Its translation: CASSPTGQAYGYTF.